The clone carrying this TCR beta chain appeared a few times. Antigen unknown. The source of the sample is a study of identical twins. TCRdb processed the 5' RACE reads anew with MiXCR; each CDR3 protein has one entry. Among 210,000 or so distinct CDR3 sequences listed, around 8% were seen once. General study results and limits: Modelling underestimated the level of out-of-frame TCR alpha sharing observed in monozygotic twins.

The CDR3 is 14 amino acids. Trimming removed 2 bases at V and 5 bases at J, with 12 bases between. This sample also appeared in a second study, on yellow fever vaccine responses in identical twins.

Sequencing was done on a sample of memory (CD45RO+) T cells sorted from blood. This sequence was found in a young woman in good health. The chain is built from TRBV23-1 and TRBJ2-5; D not resolved. TRBV23-1 carries the ORF label, with uncertain function. CDR3 sequence: CASSQKLGRETQYF. As DNA, the CDR3 is TGCGCCAGCAGTCAAAAACTGGGCAGGGAGACCCAGTACTTC.